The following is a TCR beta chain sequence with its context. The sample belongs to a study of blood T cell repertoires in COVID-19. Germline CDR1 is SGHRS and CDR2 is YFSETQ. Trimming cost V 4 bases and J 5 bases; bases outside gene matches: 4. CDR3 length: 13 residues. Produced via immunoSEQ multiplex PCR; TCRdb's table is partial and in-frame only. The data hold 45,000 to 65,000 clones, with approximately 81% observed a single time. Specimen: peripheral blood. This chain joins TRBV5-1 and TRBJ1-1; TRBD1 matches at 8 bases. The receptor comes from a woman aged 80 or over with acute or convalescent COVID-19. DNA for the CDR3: TGCGCCAGCAGCGGACAGGGTGGAACTGAAGCTTTCTTT. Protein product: CASSGQGGTEAFF.